This is a list of T cell receptor beta chains from one sample in a study of beta chain features in type 1 diabetes. Repertoires were generated with immunoSEQ multiplex PCR, while TCRdb's copy carries only in-frame clones and drops some. The sample carries around 300,000 clones, roughly 15% recorded once. Sample: naive CD4+ T cells from blood. These receptors originate from a young man with type 1 diabetes. Each CDR3 is given with its conserved first and last residue. A D gene is named only where the DNA matches it firmly. Clone size appears in some rows only: once, few, many, or a class for an expanded clone.

CDR3	DNA	D	J	size	V
CASSQDLNRGWRTEAFF	TGTGCCAGCAGCCAAGATCTAAACAGGGGGTGGAGAACTGAAGCTTTCTTT	TRBD1	TRBJ1-1	few	TRBV4-2
CASSVGSGRAPEQFF	TGTGCCAGCAGCGTAGGAAGCGGGAGGGCACCCGAGCAGTTCTTC	TRBD2	TRBJ2-1	-	TRBV9
CATSRSRVNTEAFF	TGTGCCACCAGCAGATCCAGGGTAAACACTGAAGCTTTCTTT	-	TRBJ1-1	-	TRBV15
CASSLGSGTQYF	TGTGCCAGCAGCTTGGGTTCAGGGACGCAGTATTTT	-	TRBJ2-3	few	TRBV5-4
CASSLPGRAETQYF	TGTGCCAGCAGTTTACCTGGGCGTGCGGAGACCCAGTACTTC	-	TRBJ2-5	few	TRBV28
CASSLGLAEQYF	TGTGCCAGCAGTTTGGGACTAGCGGAGCAGTACTTC	TRBD2	TRBJ2-7	-	TRBV28
CASSLQGLSNQPQHF	TGCGCCAGCAGTTTACAGGGCCTGAGCAATCAGCCCCAGCATTTT	-	TRBJ1-5	-	TRBV10-1
CASSLGPAGAARYEQFF	TGCGCCAGCAGCTTAGGTCCGGCTGGAGCAGCTCGCTATGAGCAGTTCTTC	-	TRBJ2-1	few	TRBV5-1
CASGRSGWDEQFF	TGTGCCAGCGGACGCTCAGGGTGGGATGAGCAGTTCTTC	-	TRBJ2-1	-	TRBV6-1
CASSQGAAEPQHF	TGTGCCAGCAGCCAAGGGGCCGCAGAACCCCAGCATTTT	-	TRBJ1-5	-	TRBV14
CASSPSPGGQETQYF	TGCGCCAGCAGCCCATCCCCTGGAGGACAGGAGACCCAGTACTTC	-	TRBJ2-5	few	TRBV5-1
CASSMQGHQNEQYF	TGTGCCAGTAGCATGCAGGGTCACCAGAACGAGCAGTACTTC	-	TRBJ2-7	-	TRBV19
CSAVGHEQYF	TGCAGTGCGGTGGGGCACGAGCAGTACTTC	-	TRBJ2-7	few	TRBV20-1
CASSARTGFTNTGELFF	TGTGCCAGCAGCGCAAGGACAGGGTTTACGAACACCGGGGAGCTGTTTTTT	TRBD1	TRBJ2-2	few	TRBV7-2
CASSLQLATGELFF	TGTGCCAGCAGCTTGCAGTTGGCCACCGGGGAGCTGTTTTTT	-	TRBJ2-2	-	TRBV5-6
CASSLSVRNTEAFF	TGTGCCAGCAGCTTATCTGTCAGGAACACTGAAGCTTTCTTT	-	TRBJ1-1	-	TRBV5-4
CASSDSWQGYQPQHF	TGTGCCAGCAGCGACTCATGGCAGGGGTATCAGCCCCAGCATTTT	-	TRBJ1-5	-	TRBV6-1
CASSLLASGSTDTQYF	TGTGCCAGCAGCTTATTAGCTAGCGGTAGCACAGATACGCAGTATTTT	TRBD2	TRBJ2-3	few	TRBV7-2
CASYVRRTYEQYF	TGTGCCAGCTACGTCAGGCGGACTTACGAGCAGTACTTC	-	TRBJ2-7	-	TRBV27
CASSLGLANEKLFF	TGTGCCAGCAGCTTAGGGCTAGCTAATGAAAAACTGTTTTTT	-	TRBJ1-4	-	TRBV11-2
CASSWDTETQYF	TGCGCCAGCAGCTGGGACACGGAGACCCAGTACTTC	-	TRBJ2-5	few	TRBV5-1
CASSQSPISGSPYEQYF	TGCGCCAGCAGTCAATCTCCCATTAGCGGGAGCCCCTACGAGCAGTACTTC	TRBD2	TRBJ2-7	-	TRBV23-1
CASSPPGPSTDTQYF	TGTGCCAGCTCACCCCCAGGCCCTAGCACAGATACGCAGTATTTT	-	TRBJ2-3	-	TRBV18
CASSWELAYNEQFF	TGCGCCAGCAGCTGGGAACTAGCATACAATGAGCAGTTCTTC	-	TRBJ2-1	-	TRBV5-1
CASSNRTSGNIQYF	TGTGCCAGCAGCAATAGGACTAGCGGAAACATTCAGTACTTC	TRBD2	TRBJ2-4	-	TRBV5-4
CASSPRQGLIYEQYF	TGTGCCAGCTCACCACGGCAGGGGCTTATCTACGAGCAGTACTTC	-	TRBJ2-7	-	TRBV18
CASSEGQGYNEQFF	TGTGCCAGCAGTGAGGGACAGGGCTACAATGAGCAGTTCTTC	TRBD1	TRBJ2-1	few	TRBV25-1
CASSLKGPSFEQYF	TGTGCCAGCAGCTTGAAGGGGCCATCGTTCGAGCAGTACTTC	-	TRBJ2-7	-	TRBV7-2
CASSVRQGALNTEAFF	TGCGCCAGCAGCGTACGACAGGGGGCCTTGAACACTGAAGCTTTCTTT	TRBD1	TRBJ1-1	few	TRBV5-1
CAWTLRGDKNIQYF	TGTGCCTGGACTCTCCGGGGGGACAAAAACATTCAGTACTTC	TRBD2	TRBJ2-4	-	TRBV30
CASWTGSREPQHF	TGTGCCAGCTGGACAGGGAGTCGGGAGCCCCAGCATTTT	TRBD1	TRBJ1-5	few	TRBV2
CSVWTGVGTEAFF	TGCAGCGTATGGACAGGGGTCGGCACTGAAGCTTTCTTT	TRBD1	TRBJ1-1	few	TRBV29-1
CASRPGQGSGELFF	TGTGCCAGCAGGCCGGGACAGGGTTCCGGGGAGCTGTTTTTT	TRBD1	TRBJ2-2	few	TRBV6-5
CAISDRGDGTQYF	TGTGCCATCAGTGATAGGGGCGATGGGACCCAGTACTTC	-	TRBJ2-5	few	TRBV10-3
CASRYQITDTQYF	TGTGCCAGCAGGTACCAGATCACAGATACGCAGTATTTT	-	TRBJ2-3	once	TRBV6-5
CASSWGGETDTQYF	TGTGCCAGCAGTTGGGGCGGGGAAACAGATACGCAGTATTTT	-	TRBJ2-3	-	TRBV6-5
CASSPTRSAGGNTIYF	TGTGCCAGCTCACCGACACGGAGCGCGGGGGGCAACACCATATATTTT	-	TRBJ1-3	few	TRBV18
CASSLGQALRDGYTF	TGTGCCAGCAGCTTGGGACAGGCCCTTAGAGATGGCTACACCTTC	TRBD1	TRBJ1-2	-	TRBV7-9
CASSREASSYNEQFF	TGTGCCAGCAGTCGGGAGGCTAGCTCCTACAATGAGCAGTTCTTC	TRBD2	TRBJ2-1	-	TRBV6-4
CATSRGQGALNAFF	TGTGCCACCAGCAGAGGACAGGGGGCGCTTAATGCTTTCTTT	TRBD1	TRBJ1-1	-	TRBV15
CASSRGGLAASTDTQYF	TGTGCCAGCTCCAGAGGAGGACTAGCGGCTAGCACAGATACGCAGTATTTT	TRBD2	TRBJ2-3	few	TRBV2
CASSPAATGRGPKNIQYF	TGCGCCAGCAGCCCAGCCGCGACAGGGCGCGGTCCCAAAAACATTCAGTACTTC	TRBD1	TRBJ2-4	-	TRBV4-1
CASSFGVVHEQFF	TGTGCCAGCAGCTTCGGGGTAGTTCATGAGCAGTTCTTC	-	TRBJ2-1	-	TRBV5-6
CASSHLAVTYNEQFF	TGTGCCAGCAGCCACCTAGCGGTGACCTACAATGAGCAGTTCTTC	TRBD2	TRBJ2-1	-	TRBV14
CSVGSVAHHEQYF	TGCAGCGTTGGGTCCGTGGCCCATCACGAGCAGTACTTC	-	TRBJ2-7	-	TRBV29-1
CSFRRGQAPTEAFF	TGCAGCTTCCGGAGGGGACAGGCCCCCACTGAAGCTTTCTTT	TRBD1	TRBJ1-1	few	TRBV29-1
CAISESTGTSIGDEQFF	TGTGCCATCAGTGAGTCGACAGGGACTAGCATCGGGGATGAGCAGTTCTTC	TRBD2	TRBJ2-1	-	TRBV10-3
CASSFEPRTDTQYF	TGTGCCAGCAGCTTTGAGCCCCGCACAGATACGCAGTATTTT	-	TRBJ2-3	few	TRBV7-2
CASSNRDSNYGYTF	TGCGCCAGCTCAAACCGGGACAGTAACTATGGCTACACCTTC	TRBD1	TRBJ1-2	-	TRBV5-1